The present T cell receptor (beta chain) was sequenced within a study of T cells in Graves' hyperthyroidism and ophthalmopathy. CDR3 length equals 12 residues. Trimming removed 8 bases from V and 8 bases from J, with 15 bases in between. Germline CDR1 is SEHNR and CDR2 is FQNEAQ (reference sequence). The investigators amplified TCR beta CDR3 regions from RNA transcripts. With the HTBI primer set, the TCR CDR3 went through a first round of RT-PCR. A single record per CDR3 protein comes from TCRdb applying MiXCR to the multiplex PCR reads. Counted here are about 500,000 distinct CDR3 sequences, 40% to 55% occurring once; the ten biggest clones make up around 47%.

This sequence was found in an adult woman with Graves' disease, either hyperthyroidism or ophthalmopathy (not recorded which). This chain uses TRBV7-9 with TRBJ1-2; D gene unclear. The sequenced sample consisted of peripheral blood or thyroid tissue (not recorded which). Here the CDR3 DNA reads TGTGCCAGCGGGCCCTTAAGGCTGGGCTACACCTTC. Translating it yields CASGPLRLGYTF.